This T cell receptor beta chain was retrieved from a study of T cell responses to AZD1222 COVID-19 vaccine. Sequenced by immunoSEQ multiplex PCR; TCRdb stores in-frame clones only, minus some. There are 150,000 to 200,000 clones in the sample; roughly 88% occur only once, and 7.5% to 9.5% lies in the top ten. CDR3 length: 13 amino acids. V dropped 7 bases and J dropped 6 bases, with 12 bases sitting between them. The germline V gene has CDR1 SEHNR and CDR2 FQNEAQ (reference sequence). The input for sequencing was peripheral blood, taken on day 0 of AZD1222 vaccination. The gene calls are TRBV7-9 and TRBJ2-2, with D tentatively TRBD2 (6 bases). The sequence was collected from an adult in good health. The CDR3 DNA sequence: TGTGCCAGCACCCCCTCGGGGGCCGGGGAGCTGTTTTTT. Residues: CASTPSGAGELFF. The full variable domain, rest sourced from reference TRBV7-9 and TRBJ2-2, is DTGVSQNPRHKITKRGQNVTFRCDPISEHNRLYWYRQTLGQGPEFLTYFQNEAQLEKSRLLSDRFSAERPKGSFSTLEIQRTEQGDSAMYLCASTPSGAGELFFGEGSRLTVL.